The clone carrying this T cell receptor (beta chain) was counted ten times or more. Its antigen remains unknown. Time point: persistent/refractory GD, antithyroid drugs over 5 years with positive TRAb. Scientists built the TCR library using RNA that was extracted from PBMCs. Diagnosing Graves' disease relied on the American Thyroid Association guidelines. Roughly 9 milliliters of peripheral blood were drawn into EDTA tubes. This record comes from a study of regulatory T cells in long-lasting Graves disease. Overall study findings and caveats: The researchers studied only peripheral blood, not thyroid tissue.

Researchers made TCR beta libraries by using iRepertoire HTBI primers and running Arm-PCR on CDR3 regions. TCRdb passed the multiplex PCR reads through MiXCR, listing each CDR3 protein once. This sample has about 470,000 distinct CDR3 sequences; about 20% occur once, and the top ten carry 7.8%. The CDR3 spans 15 residues. With 0 bases removed from V and 0 bases from J, the gap between germline ends came to 11 bases. Looked up from germline, CDR1 is GTSNPN and CDR2 is SVGIG (reference sequence). This chain uses TRBV30 with TRBJ1-2, with D uncertain. This clonotype was obtained from a female donor with Graves disease. The specimen was peripheral blood mononuclear cells (PBMCs), collected when the disease was refractory, from a patient treated with antithyroid drugs. The CDR3 DNA follows: TGTGCCTGGAGTGTCCCACACGGTTCTAACTATGGCTACACCTTC. Translation: CAWSVPHGSNYGYTF. The full variable domain, completed using reference TRBV30 and TRBJ1-2, is SQTIHQWPATLVQPVGSPLSLECTVEGTSNPNLYWYRQAAGRGLQLLFYSVGIGQISSEVPQNLSASRPQDRQFILSSKKLLLSDSGFYLCAWSVPHGSNYGYTFGSGTRLTVV.